This T cell receptor (beta chain) was sequenced in a study of T cell responses to AZD1222 COVID-19 vaccine. Measured with immunoSEQ multiplex PCR; TCRdb has only the in-frame clones, and not every one. This sample has 95,000 to 150,000 clones, with about 90% found just once. On this clone: Its antigen remains unidentified.

CDR1 LGHNA and CDR2 YNFKEQ come from the germline V gene. The CDR3 runs to 14 residues. Germline trimming cut 4 bases from V and 5 bases from J; bases unmatched to any gene: 3. Findings and caveats of the study: The breadth and depth of Spike-specific TCRs increased once two AZD1222 doses had been given.

Sequenced material: peripheral blood, taken on day 0 of AZD1222 vaccination. The receptor was derived from an adult in good health. The genes are TRBV4-2 and TRBJ1-5, with 9 bases identical to TRBD1. CDR3 in DNA: TGTGCCAGCAGCCTTGGGACAGGGCATCAGCCCCAGCATTTT. It translates to CASSLGTGHQPQHF.